Below, 5 T cell receptor beta chains from the same sample are listed, as sequenced in a study of blood T cell repertoires in COVID-19. Clones were read by immunoSEQ multiplex PCR, and TCRdb kept only the in-frame ones, dropping some. The table shows approximately 200,000 clones, with approximately 80% occurring only once. The source material was PBMCs or T cells enriched from blood (not recorded which). The receptors here all came from a woman aged 35 to 49 with acute COVID-19.

This sequence joins TRBV9 and TRBJ2-7, with a weak D call TRBD2 (6 bases). The CDR3 totals 13 residues. In germline, CDR1 is SGDLS, CDR2 YYNGEE. V was clipped by 3 bases and J by 5 bases, with 12 bases between them. CDR3: CASSATGLHEQYF. The CDR3 coding sequence is TGTGCCAGCAGCGCCACGGGACTCCACGAGCAGTACTTC. Drawing the rest from reference TRBV9 and TRBJ2-7, the complete variable domain is DSGVTQTPKHLITATGQRVTLRCSPRSGDLSVYWYQQSLDQGLQFLIQYYNGEERAKGNILERFSAQQFPDLHSELNLSSLELGDSALYFCASSATGLHEQYFGPGTRLTVT.

The chain couples TRBV4-1 to TRBJ1-5, with 8 nucleotides matching TRBD1. The CDR3 extends over 16 amino acids. Unmatched junction bases numbered 5, after V lost 2 bases and J lost 2 bases. Germline V gene sequence: CDR1 MGHRA, CDR2 YSYEKL. This CDR3 is CASSQPGQGGNQPQHF. The CDR3 DNA is TGCGCCAGCAGCCAACCTGGACAGGGTGGCAATCAGCCCCAGCATTTT.

This chain's CDR3 is CASSQEREHLYEQYF. The DNA of the CDR3 is TGCGCCAGCAGCCAAGAACGGGAACACCTCTACGAGCAGTACTTC. J is TRBJ2-7 and V is TRBV4-1; tentative D call: TRBD2 (5 bases). Germline CDR1 reads MGHRA; CDR2 reads YSYEKL. This CDR3 contains 15 residues. Trimming removed 0 bases at V and 3 bases at J, with 12 bases between.

V is TRBV6-5 and J is TRBJ2-1; 7 bases map to TRBD2. V shed 7 bases, J shed 8 bases, and the junction held 5 bases outside the gene matches. Germline V gene sequence: CDR1 MNHEY, CDR2 SVGAGI. The CDR3 consists of 12 residues. As DNA, the CDR3 is TGTGCCAGCATCGGACTAGGGTATGAGCAGTTCTTC. Protein: CASIGLGYEQFF.

This clone has just a few counts. The J gene is TRBJ1-4, the V gene TRBV6-6; no firm D call. Germline-derived CDR1 and CDR2 are MNHNY and SVGAGI (reference sequence). The V gene lost 8 bases and the J gene lost 4 bases, with 11 bases spanning the gap. This CDR3 has 13 residues. CDR3 sequence: CASFGRFNEKLFF. CDR3 nucleotide sequence: TGTGCCAGCTTTGGCAGGTTTAATGAAAAACTGTTTTTT.